A single sample gave rise to the 9 T cell receptor beta chains below, sequenced in a study of beta chain features in type 1 diabetes. Investigators reverse transcribed all isolated RNA, so they sequenced expressed TCRB transcripts. The protocol was immunoSEQ multiplex PCR, while the TCRdb copy is restricted to in-frame clones and leaves out a portion. Of roughly 310,000 clones listed, approximately 10% are singletons. The sample comprised naive CD4+ T cells from blood. Every receptor here comes from a young woman in good health.

The chain has TRBV18 and TRBJ1-1; D gene uncertain. Germline CDR1 is KGHSH and CDR2 is LQKENI. The V gene lost 3 bases and the J gene lost 1 base, with 9 bases spanning the gap. The CDR3 runs to 14 residues. The CDR3 spells CASSPLEQNTEAFF. DNA of the CDR3: TGTGCCAGCTCACCTCTCGAACAGAACACTGAAGCTTTCTTT.

J is TRBJ2-1 and V is TRBV10-3, with 11 bases identical to TRBD1. The CDR3 covers 15 residues. V trimming: 2 bases; J trimming: 7 bases; junction bases outside the gene matches: 4. The germline CDR1 and CDR2 sequences are ENHRY and SYGVKD. The CDR3 spells CAISEMGQGGNEQFF. The DNA for the CDR3 is TGTGCCATCAGTGAGATGGGACAGGGGGGGAATGAGCAGTTCTTC.

This clone was detected only a few times. V is TRBV5-1 and J is TRBJ2-7, with a tentative D call TRBD1 (6 bases). V lost 2 bases and J lost 2, with 14 bases in between. Germline V gene data show CDR1 as SGHRS and CDR2 as YFSETQ. The CDR3 covers 15 residues. The CDR3 sequence: CASSLATGPTYEQYF. CDR3 DNA sequence: TGCGCCAGCAGCTTAGCGACAGGCCCTACCTACGAGCAGTACTTC.

The V call is TRBV28, the J call TRBJ1-2, with unresolved D. Trimming took 3 bases from V and 11 from J, leaving 16 bases between them. There are 13 residues in the CDR3. The germline gives CDR1 MDHEN, CDR2 SYDVKM. The DNA of the CDR3 is TGTGCCAGCAGTTTCTCAACCTCCCAACTTTACACCTTC. It codes for CASSFSTSQLYTF.

In the case of this clone: Other DNA sequences of this sample code for an identical CDR3. This chain joins TRBV7-2 and TRBJ2-3; 16 nucleotides line up with TRBD2. This CDR3 contains 16 residues. V was pared by 5 bases and J by 6 bases, with 5 bases of the junction left unmatched. Germline assignment: CDR1 SGHTA and CDR2 FQGNSA. For the CDR3, the DNA is TGTGCCAGCAGCCCGGGACTAGCGGGAGGGACGGATACGCAGTATTTT. Translated: CASSPGLAGGTDTQYF.

The table lists this clone with a few counts. The V call is TRBV5-6, the J call TRBJ1-3; D is unclear. Trimming shortened V by 3 bases and J by 2 bases, and 9 bases separated the two germline ends. Per the germline V gene, CDR1 is SGHDT and CDR2 is YYEEEE. CDR3 length equals 14 residues. The CDR3 loop is CASSSSGTGNTIYF. The CDR3 DNA follows: TGTGCCAGCAGCTCGTCGGGGACTGGAAACACCATATATTTT.

This clone was seen more than once but under ten times. The rearrangement links TRBV14 to TRBJ2-7; 9 bases align to TRBD2. This CDR3 region has 16 residues. Trimming removed 3 bases from V and 3 bases from J; junction bases left unmatched: 9. Germline CDR1 and CDR2: SGHDN and FVKESK. The CDR3 here is CASSQRAGGRVYEQYF. The CDR3 nucleotides read TGTGCCAGCAGCCAGCGAGCGGGAGGTCGGGTCTACGAGCAGTACTTC.

The chain employs TRBV25-1 and TRBJ2-3, with 9 bases aligning to TRBD1. The CDR3 covers 16 residues. V shed 8 bases, J shed 0 bases, and the junction held 9 bases outside the gene matches. Germline V CDR1 and CDR2: MGHDK, SYGVNS. Written as DNA, the CDR3 is TGTGCCAGCCAAGGAGGAGGGACAGGGAGCACAGATACGCAGTATTTT. This sequence encodes CASQGGGTGSTDTQYF.

CDR3 in DNA: TGTGCCAGCACCCCCCTATACGAGCAGTACTTC. Translated, it gives CASTPLYEQYF. The chain couples TRBV7-9 to TRBJ2-7; D call uncertain. This CDR3 comprises 11 residues. Trimming removed 7 bases from V and 4 bases from J, with 8 bases in between. Germline CDR1 reads SEHNR; CDR2 reads FQNEAQ (reference sequence).